The sequence of this T cell receptor (beta chain) was determined in a study of T cell repertoires in cytomegalovirus infection. About this clonotype: Its antigen is not known.

TCRdb processed the reads anew with MiXCR; each CDR3 protein has one entry. The sample lists approximately 910,000 distinct CDR3 sequences, roughly 30% occurring once. CDR3 length equals 16 residues. Germline V lookup: CDR1 DFQATT, CDR2 SNEGSKA (reference sequence). V lost 5 bases and J lost 7; bases outside the gene matches: 18. The clonotype originates from a human donor in good health (CMV status not recorded). Some clones in this sample may be carry-over from other donors' samples. This specimen was cultured CD8+ T cells from PBMCs, taken from culture after CMV antigen stimulation. The J gene is TRBJ1-2, the V gene TRBV20-1, with TRBD1 identical over 8 bases. The CDR3 loop reads CSAYDSQGALSGGYTF. The CDR3 region has the DNA TGCAGTGCTTACGACTCGCAGGGGGCGCTTTCGGGTGGCTACACCTTC.